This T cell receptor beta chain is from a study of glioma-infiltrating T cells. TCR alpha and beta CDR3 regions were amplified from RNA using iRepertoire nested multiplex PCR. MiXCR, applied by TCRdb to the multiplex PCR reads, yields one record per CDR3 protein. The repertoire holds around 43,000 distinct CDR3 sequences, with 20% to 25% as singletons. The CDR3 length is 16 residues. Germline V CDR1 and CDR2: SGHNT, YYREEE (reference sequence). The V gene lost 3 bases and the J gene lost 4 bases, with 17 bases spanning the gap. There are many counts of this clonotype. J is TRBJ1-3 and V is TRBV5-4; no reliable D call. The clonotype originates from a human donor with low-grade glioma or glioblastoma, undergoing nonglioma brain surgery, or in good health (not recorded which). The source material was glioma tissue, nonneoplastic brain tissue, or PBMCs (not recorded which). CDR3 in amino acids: CASSSGRVSDGNTIYF. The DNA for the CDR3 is TGTGCCAGCAGCTCTGGAAGGGTGTCCGACGGAAACACCATATATTTT.